Sequencing of this T cell receptor beta chain was carried out in a study of blood T cell repertoires in COVID-19. In the source study's methods: Researchers report that nucleated cell counts were estimated from reference gene primer amplification. TCRdb's table, derived via immunoSEQ multiplex PCR, lists solely in-frame clones and lacks some. That table is the source of V, J and clone size, and D and trimming were worked out from the DNA. The sample carries around 80,000 clones, 80% recorded once. This CDR3 spans 16 amino acids. The germline V gene has CDR1 SGHRS and CDR2 YFSETQ. Trimming pared 4 bases from V and 0 bases from J, leaving 11 bases between.

The sequenced sample was peripheral blood. The clonotype comes from a woman between 70 and 85 years old with acute or convalescent COVID-19. This chain connects TRBV5-1 to TRBJ2-6; tentatively, D is TRBD2 (5 bases). As DNA, the CDR3 is TGCGCCAGCAGCCCCGGTCGGGGCTCTGGGGCCAACGTCCTGACTTTC. Encoded protein: CASSPGRGSGANVLTF.